The 32 T cell receptor beta chains below all came from one sample that was sequenced in a study of CD8 T cells in Susac syndrome (dated by TCRdb to the late 2010s). The library was built by means of the immunoSEQ multiplex PCR assay. RNA was extracted using the RNeasy kit, and roughly 0.5 to 1 microgram was reverse transcribed with random hexamers. TCRdb reprocessing: public reads trimmed at Q25 with fastp, clones called with MiXCR, in-frame beta chains kept. Each entry is one CDR3 protein sequence, shown with its most common DNA and genes. In all, the sample holds approximately 150,000 distinct CDR3 sequences, and 93% of those were seen once. Over 0.08% of the sample belongs to the ten largest clones. The sequencing sample was made of CD4+ T cells from PBMCs. The receptors shown here come from a human donor with multiple sclerosis.

This chain connects TRBV18 to TRBJ1-5, with D unresolved. The germline V gene has CDR1 KGHSH and CDR2 LQKENI. V was trimmed by 3 bases and J by 6 bases, leaving 12 bases between them. This CDR3 has 14 residues. Here the CDR3 DNA reads TGTGCCAGCTCACCGGGAGCTACTGGTCAGCCCCAGCATTTT. This gives the protein CASSPGATGQPQHF.

This clonotype was recorded a few times. The chain carries TRBV12-3 or TRBV12-4 and TRBJ2-7; no definite D call. The CDR3 is made up of 12 amino acids. Trimming pared 0 bases from V and 0 bases from J, leaving 0 bases between. CDR3 sequence (DNA): TGTGCCAGCAGTTTAGCCTCCTACGAGCAGTACTTC. Translated, it gives CASSLASYEQYF.

V gene TRBV10-3 combines with J gene TRBJ2-7; possibly TRBD2 for D (6 bases). There are 14 residues in the CDR3. Germline CDR1 reads ENHRY; CDR2 reads SYGVKD. Trimming removed 6 bases from V and 3 bases from J, with 15 bases in between. CDR3 DNA: TGTGCCATCAGCACACTAGCACGGGACTACGAGCAGTACTTC. This encodes CAISTLARDYEQYF.

The V gene is TRBV5-4, the J gene TRBJ2-3, with 9 bases fitting TRBD2. Germline CDR1 reads SGHNT; CDR2 reads YYREEE (reference sequence). This CDR3 contains 14 residues. The trim removed 3 bases at V and 7 bases at J, leaving 6 bases unmatched. Written as DNA, the CDR3 is TGTGCCAGCAGCTCGGTGACTAGCGGCTATACGCAGTATTTT. As protein: CASSSVTSGYTQYF.

This chain uses TRBV20-1 with TRBJ2-3, with unresolved D. Germline loops: CDR1 DFQATT, CDR2 SNEGSKA (reference sequence). This CDR3 is built from 12 residues. V was pared by 2 bases and J by 4 bases, with 7 bases between. The CDR3 region is CSARQRADTQYF. CDR3 DNA sequence: TGCAGTGCTAGACAGAGAGCAGATACGCAGTATTTT.

The rearrangement links TRBV30 to TRBJ1-5, with D perhaps matching TRBD1 (6 bases). V lost 2 bases and J lost 3, with 17 bases in between. This CDR3 has 16 amino acids. Germline values: CDR1 GTSNPN, CDR2 SVGIG (reference sequence). The CDR3 here is CAWSTHPGQPNQPQHF. CDR3 nucleotides: TGTGCCTGGAGTACCCACCCAGGACAGCCCAATCAGCCCCAGCATTTT.

The chain has TRBV28 and TRBJ2-7; 9 positions agree with TRBD1. This CDR3 region has 15 residues. V shed 4 bases and J 5 bases; nucleotides not matched to a gene: 9. Germline V gene data show CDR1 as MDHEN and CDR2 as SYDVKM. The CDR3 sequence: CASSSSGTGFHEQYF. Here the CDR3 DNA reads TGTGCCAGCAGTTCTTCCGGGACAGGGTTCCACGAGCAGTACTTC.

This clonotype was recorded a few times. This sequence joins TRBV6-1 and TRBJ2-7, with 8 bases that match TRBD1. Germline-derived CDR1 and CDR2 are MNHNS and SASEGT. The trim removed 6 bases at V and 4 bases at J, leaving 5 bases unmatched. The CDR3 runs to 13 residues. The CDR3: CASRPRTGYEQYF. DNA of the CDR3: TGTGCCAGCAGACCCAGGACAGGGTACGAGCAGTACTTC.

The chain couples TRBV28 to TRBJ2-7; D perhaps matches TRBD1 (6 bases). The germline gives CDR1 MDHEN, CDR2 SYDVKM. There are 14 residues in the CDR3. The germline V and J ends were trimmed by 6 bases and 2 bases, with 14 bases remaining between them. Here the CDR3 reads CASRQPGQTYEQYF. The CDR3 DNA reads TGTGCCAGCAGACAACCGGGACAAACCTACGAGCAGTACTTC.

The chain couples TRBV4-1 to TRBJ2-4; no reliable D call. Trimming took 2 bases from V and 2 from J, leaving 10 bases between them. There are 15 residues in the CDR3. Germline CDR1 reads MGHRA; CDR2 reads YSYEKL. The CDR3 loop is CASSQLDGSKNIQYF. The DNA of the CDR3 is TGCGCCAGCAGCCAACTCGACGGGTCCAAAAACATTCAGTACTTC.

The J gene is TRBJ2-6, the V gene TRBV5-6; 9 bases match TRBD1. The V segment lost 2 bases and the J segment 2 bases; nucleotides outside the gene matches: 2. CDR3 size: 16 residues. CDR1 is SGHDT and CDR2 is YYEEEE in the germline V gene. As DNA, the CDR3 is TGTGCCAGCAGCTTTACAGGGGGCGCTGGGGCCAACGTCCTGACTTTC. Protein product: CASSFTGGAGANVLTF.

The chain employs TRBV20-1 and TRBJ1-5; a possible D gene is TRBD1 (6 bases). Germline V gives CDR1 DFQATT, CDR2 SNEGSKA (reference sequence). V gave up 4 bases and J gave up 8 bases, with 12 bases separating them. The CDR3 loop spans 12 amino acids. As DNA, the CDR3 is TGCAGTGCTATCAGGGGCGAGGAGCCCCAGCATTTT. This encodes CSAIRGEEPQHF.

This chain connects TRBV10-2 to TRBJ1-1, with a tentative D call TRBD1 (5 bases). There are 14 residues in the CDR3. V lost 8 bases to trimming and J lost 4 bases, with 17 bases between them. Looked up from germline, CDR1 is WSHSY and CDR2 is SAAADI. The CDR3 region is CASLTTVKGTEAFF. DNA of the CDR3: TGCGCCAGCCTAACGACAGTCAAGGGCACTGAAGCTTTCTTT.

This chain links TRBV13 with TRBJ2-7; TRBD2 agrees at 12 bases. The CDR3 runs 15 residues. V was pared by 4 bases and J by 7 bases, with 8 bases of the junction left unmatched. Looked up from germline, CDR1 is PRHDT and CDR2 is FYEKMQ (reference sequence). The CDR3, as DNA: TGTGCCAGCAGCTCACTAGCGGGGGGCCCCTGGGAGCAGTACTTC. It translates to CASSSLAGGPWEQYF.

This sequence joins TRBV28 and TRBJ1-5; no firm D call. The CDR3 is 12 residues long. V was clipped by 6 bases and J by 9 bases, with 12 bases between them. Per germline, CDR1 MDHEN and CDR2 SYDVKM. The CDR3 DNA reads TGTGCCAGCAGCCGACCCAGCCCGCCCCAGCATTTT. Amino acids: CASSRPSPPQHF.

V gene TRBV28 combines with J gene TRBJ1-2; D is uncertain. The ends were cut back, 9 bases at V and 8 bases at J, with 22 bases in the middle. Looked up from germline, CDR1 is MDHEN and CDR2 is SYDVKM. The CDR3 runs 14 residues. The CDR3 nucleotides are TGTGCCAGTCTGAAAGGGTCCGCACGTGTCGGCTACACCTTC. The encoded protein is CASLKGSARVGYTF.

V and J are TRBV6-2 or TRBV6-3 and TRBJ2-7; 13 bases are shared with TRBD2. Per germline, CDR1 MNHEY and CDR2 SVGEGT. The CDR3 covers 14 residues. V lost 6 bases to trimming and J lost 2 bases; unmatched junction nucleotides: 1. CDR3 sequence (DNA): TGTGCCAGCAGGGGACTAGCGGGAACCTACGAGCAGTACTTC. This gives the protein CASRGLAGTYEQYF.

This chain joins TRBV6-2 or TRBV6-3 and TRBJ2-1; perhaps TRBD2 as D (6 bases). V lost 0 bases and J 0 bases, leaving 24 bases between the germline ends. The CDR3 is made up of 21 amino acids. The germline V gene encodes CDR1 MNHEY and CDR2 SVGEGT. CDR3: CASSYSFMAGTGESSYNEQFF. The CDR3 coding sequence is TGTGCCAGCAGTTACTCCTTTATGGCCGGGACGGGGGAGAGCTCCTACAATGAGCAGTTCTTC.

This chain links TRBV5-1 with TRBJ2-2; D remains ambiguous. Germline-derived CDR1 and CDR2 are SGHRS and YFSETQ. The CDR3 totals 14 residues. Trimming cost V 2 bases and J 1 base, with 6 bases left between them. The CDR3 region has the DNA TGCGCCAGCAGCTTTAGTCAGAACACCGGGGAGCTGTTTTTT. Its protein is CASSFSQNTGELFF.

This chain connects TRBV5-6 to TRBJ2-4; possible D gene TRBD2, 5 bases. The CDR3 totals 12 residues. Deletions cut 4 bases from V and 7 bases from J, with 9 bases between. The germline V gene has CDR1 SGHDT and CDR2 YYEEEE. The CDR3 reads CASSATRNIQYF. The CDR3 DNA sequence: TGTGCCAGCAGCGCTACTAGGAACATTCAGTACTTC.

This rearrangement joins TRBV20-1 to TRBJ1-4; D is possibly TRBD1 (5 bases). Trimming shortened V by 0 bases and J by 5 bases, and 16 bases separated the two germline ends. The length of the CDR3 is 16 residues. Germline V gene data show CDR1 as DFQATT and CDR2 as SNEGSKA (reference sequence). The CDR3 here is CSARDSFGRVNEKLFF. CDR3 nucleotides: TGCAGTGCTAGAGACTCATTTGGCAGGGTAAATGAAAAACTGTTTTTT.

This chain links TRBV4-1 with TRBJ1-2; TRBD1 might be the D (6 bases). Trimming cost V 4 bases and J 4 bases, with 13 bases left between them. The CDR3 length is 14 residues. Germline V gene lookup returns CDR1 MGHRA and CDR2 YSYEKL. CDR3 nucleotide sequence: TGCGCCAGCAGCCCTACCCGGGACACCTATGGCTACACCTTC. It specifies CASSPTRDTYGYTF.

The chain carries TRBV7-9 and TRBJ1-2; 8 nucleotides agree with TRBD1. The CDR3 consists of 13 residues. After removal of 4 bases from V and 7 bases from J, the junction contained 5 bases not matched to a gene. The germline CDR1 and CDR2 sequences are SEHNR and FQNEAQ (reference sequence). Written as DNA, the CDR3 is TGTGCCAGCAGCTCCGGACAGGGATTTGGCTACACCTTC. It is translated as CASSSGQGFGYTF.

As DNA, the CDR3 is TGTGCCAGCAGCACCGGATCGTACAATGAGCAGTTCTTC. It yields the protein CASSTGSYNEQFF. This chain links TRBV3-1 with TRBJ2-1, with D unresolved. Trimming stripped 5 bases from V and 4 bases from J, with 9 bases between. Germline CDR1 and CDR2: LGHDT and YNNKEL (reference sequence). The CDR3 has 13 residues.

The chain combines TRBV6-5 with TRBJ1-1; tentative D call: TRBD1 (5 bases). Germline lookup yields CDR1 MNHEY and CDR2 SVGAGI. With 3 bases removed from V and 1 base from J, the gap between germline ends came to 6 bases. The CDR3 is 13 residues long. The CDR3 region has the DNA TGTGCCAGCAGTTATGGACAGAACACTGAAGCTTTCTTT. It codes for CASSYGQNTEAFF.

The V gene is TRBV5-6, the J gene TRBJ1-5; D remains ambiguous. Germline assignment: CDR1 SGHDT and CDR2 YYEEEE. The CDR3 has 15 residues. The germline V and J ends were trimmed by 1 base and 0 bases, with 8 bases remaining between them. This chain's CDR3 is CASSLSVYSNQPQHF. The CDR3, as DNA: TGTGCCAGCAGCTTGTCAGTTTATAGCAATCAGCCCCAGCATTTT.

This chain uses TRBV3-1 with TRBJ1-2; D gene unclear. Germline V lookup: CDR1 LGHDT, CDR2 YNNKEL (reference sequence). V dropped 0 bases and J dropped 4 bases, with 12 bases sitting between them. The CDR3 totals 15 residues. In DNA form, the CDR3 reads TGTGCCAGCAGCCAAGATCAAGGGAGGAGCTATGGCTACACCTTC. It yields the protein CASSQDQGRSYGYTF.

V usage is TRBV27 and J usage is TRBJ2-1; no reliable D call. This CDR3 contains 17 residues. V gave up 3 bases and J gave up 6 bases, with 21 bases separating them. Germline CDR1 is MNHEY and CDR2 is SMNVEV (reference sequence). CDR3 in amino acids: CASSFLPGRLGSNEQFF. The CDR3 coding sequence is TGTGCCAGCAGTTTCCTGCCAGGCCGACTTGGGTCCAATGAGCAGTTCTTC.

The J gene is TRBJ2-2, the V gene TRBV20-1; 7 bases align to TRBD2. CDR3 size: 16 residues. V lost 2 bases, J lost 1 base, and 7 bases stayed unmatched. The germline V gene encodes CDR1 DFQATT and CDR2 SNEGSKA (reference sequence). CDR3 bases: TGCAGTGCTAGACCTCCTAGCGGTGAGAACACCGGGGAGCTGTTTTTT. Its protein is CSARPPSGENTGELFF.

The J gene is TRBJ2-3, the V gene TRBV18; TRBD2 matches 8 bases. Germline-derived CDR1 and CDR2 are KGHSH and LQKENI. The V gene end was trimmed by 0 bases and the J gene end by 0 bases; junction bases not matched to a gene: 2. The CDR3 consists of 16 residues. CDR3 loop: CASSPPSGGSTDTQYF. The CDR3 DNA sequence: TGTGCCAGCTCACCACCGAGCGGGGGTAGCACAGATACGCAGTATTTT.

The V call is TRBV4-3, the J call TRBJ1-2; 7 nucleotides match TRBD1. Germline lookup yields CDR1 LGHNA and CDR2 YSLEER. The CDR3 runs 16 residues. V lost 0 bases to trimming and J lost 4 bases; unmatched junction nucleotides: 8. CDR3 in DNA: TGCGCCAGCAGCCAAGATCTGACAGGGCACTTCTATGGCTACACCTTC. Its translation: CASSQDLTGHFYGYTF.

The CDR3 sequence is CASSRPSLTTNEKLFF. In nucleotides, the CDR3 is TGTGCCAGCAGTCGCCCTTCGTTGACAACTAATGAAAAACTGTTTTTT. This sequence joins TRBV6-2 or TRBV6-3 and TRBJ1-4; no firm D call. Trimming left V 5 bases short and J 0 bases short, with 13 bases between. This CDR3 is built from 16 residues. CDR1 MNHEY and CDR2 SVGEGT come from the germline V gene.